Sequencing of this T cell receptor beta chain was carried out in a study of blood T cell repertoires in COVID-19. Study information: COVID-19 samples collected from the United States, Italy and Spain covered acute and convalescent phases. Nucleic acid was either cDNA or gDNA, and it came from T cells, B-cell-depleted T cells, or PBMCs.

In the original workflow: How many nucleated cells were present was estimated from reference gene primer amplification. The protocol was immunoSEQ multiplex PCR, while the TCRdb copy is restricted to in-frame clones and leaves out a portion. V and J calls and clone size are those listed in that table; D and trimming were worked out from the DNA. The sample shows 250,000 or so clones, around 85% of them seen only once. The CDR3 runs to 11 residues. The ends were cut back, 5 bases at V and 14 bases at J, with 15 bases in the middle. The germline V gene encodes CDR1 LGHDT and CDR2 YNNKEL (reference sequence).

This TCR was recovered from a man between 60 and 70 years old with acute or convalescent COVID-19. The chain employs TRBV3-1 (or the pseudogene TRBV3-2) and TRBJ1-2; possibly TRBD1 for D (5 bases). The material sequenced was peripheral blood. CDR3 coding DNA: TGTGCCAGCAGCGCAGGGCTGGTCGTTACCTTC. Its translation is CASSAGLVVTF.